Here is one T cell receptor beta chain with its context. Antigen: not known. This sample is drawn from a study of CD8 T cell repertoires and HIV-1 epitope variants. Study information: Twenty-five autologous and known Gag and Nef epitope variant peptides each stimulated T cells separately. 1M T cells were kept uncultured as a baseline. Tested: three Gag epitope families, Nef HW9 and YT9.

Study observations and caveats: Most of the nine antigen-specific clonotypes appeared cross-reactive to autologous or escape variants.

J gave up 4 bases and V 3 bases, and 8 bases lay outside the gene matches. This CDR3 is built from 14 residues. Germline assignment: CDR1 SQVTM and CDR2 ANQGSEA. TCRdb's table, derived via immunoSEQ multiplex PCR, lists solely in-frame clones and lacks some. Among 5,500 or so clones listed, about three fifths were seen once. The receptor comes from a male donor with HIV. This sequence joins TRBV29-1 and TRBJ1-2; 7 bases are a match to TRBD1. Sequencing input: cultured CD8+ T cells derived from PBMCs. CDR3 residues: CSVEGQTNRYGYTF. The DNA for the CDR3 is TGCAGCGTTGAGGGACAGACGAACCGCTATGGCTACACCTTC.